Below are 24 T cell receptor beta chains sequenced from a single sample in a study of blood T cell repertoires in COVID-19. Profiled with immunoSEQ multiplex PCR; TCRdb holds only in-frame clones, not every one. The sample consists of around 200,000 clones, 83% of them appearing once. The sequenced sample consisted of peripheral blood. These receptors all come from a woman aged 40-49 years with active or convalescent COVID-19.

The chain combines TRBV28 with TRBJ1-1; 7 bases align to TRBD1. Germline CDR1 MDHEN, CDR2 SYDVKM. The CDR3 spans 15 residues. Unmatched junction bases numbered 9, after V lost 7 bases and J lost 1 base. CDR3 nucleotides: TGTGCCAGCACTTGGGACAGTTCTCGGAACACTGAAGCTTTCTTT. Protein sequence: CASTWDSSRNTEAFF.

Details on this clone: The sample carries other DNA sequences with the same CDR3. This chain links TRBV18 with TRBJ1-2; 8 positions match TRBD1. V shed 0 bases, J shed 2 bases, and the junction held 2 bases outside the gene matches. CDR1 and CDR2 from the germline V gene are KGHSH and LQKENI. The CDR3 runs 15 residues. CDR3 DNA: TGTGCCAGCTCACCACCGACAGGGGCAAACTATGGCTACACCTTC. Translated: CASSPPTGANYGYTF.

The gene calls are TRBV12-3 or TRBV12-4 and TRBJ2-3, with a weak D call TRBD2 (5 bases). This CDR3 comprises 13 residues. Trimming removed 6 bases from V and 4 bases from J, with 11 bases in between. The CDR3 DNA reads as TGTGCCAGCAGGCGCCCGGGGTCAGATACGCAGTATTTT. This sequence encodes CASRRPGSDTQYF.

The chain links TRBV19 to TRBJ1-5; D is ambiguous. Germline assignment: CDR1 LNHDA and CDR2 SQIVND (reference sequence). The CDR3 loop spans 16 amino acids. Deletions cut 2 bases from V and 1 base from J, with 12 bases between. DNA of the CDR3: TGTGCCAGTAGTATAAGGCGCCAGGTGAGCAATCAGCCCCAGCATTTT. Its protein is CASSIRRQVSNQPQHF.

The rearrangement links TRBV6-2 or TRBV6-3 to TRBJ2-1; TRBD2 agrees at 12 bases. The CDR3 extends over 15 amino acids. Unmatched junction bases numbered 4, after V lost 5 bases and J lost 5 bases. Germline loops: CDR1 MNHEY, CDR2 SVGEGT. CDR3 nucleotide sequence: TGTGCCAGCAGTCCGGGACTAGCGGGCGACAATGAGCAGTTCTTC. The encoded protein is CASSPGLAGDNEQFF.

This sequence joins TRBV7-9 and TRBJ2-1, with TRBD2 identical over 14 bases. Germline CDR1 reads SEHNR; CDR2 reads FQNEAQ (reference sequence). V lost 8 bases and J lost 5; bases outside the gene matches: 8. CDR3 length: 16 amino acids. CDR3 DNA sequence: TGTGCCAGCGCCGGGACTAGCGGGAGAGACCACAATGAGCAGTTCTTC. This translates into CASAGTSGRDHNEQFF.

This clone has a handful of counts. In nucleotides, the CDR3 is TGTGCCTGGATCCCGACGAGGGGGAAGAGCAATCAGCCCCAGCATTTT. Translated, it gives CAWIPTRGKSNQPQHF. The chain uses TRBV30 and TRBJ1-5; D might be TRBD1 (6 bases). Germline-derived CDR1 and CDR2 are GTSNPN and SVGIG (reference sequence). The CDR3 sequence is 16 residues long. V lost 4 bases, J lost 1 base, and 17 bases lay in between.

V is TRBV7-3 and J is TRBJ2-3, with a weak D call TRBD1 (6 bases). This CDR3 comprises 14 residues. V was shortened by 3 bases and J by 6 bases, with 13 bases between the two germline ends. Germline CDR1 SGHTA, CDR2 FQGTGA. The CDR3 DNA follows: TGTGCCAGCAGCTTCACAGGGCCGAGGGATACGCAGTATTTT. Translating it yields CASSFTGPRDTQYF.

This clone was detected only once. The chain recombines TRBV11-3 with TRBJ2-1; TRBD2 is a possible D gene (5 bases). Germline V lookup: CDR1 SGHNT, CDR2 YENEEA. The CDR3 covers 18 residues. Trimming took 1 base from V and 0 from J, leaving 16 bases between them. CDR3 sequence: CASSLVADSAFSYNEQFF. CDR3 nucleotides: TGTGCCAGCAGCTTAGTGGCGGACTCCGCGTTCTCCTACAATGAGCAGTTCTTC.

The rearrangement links TRBV11-2 to TRBJ2-3; no firm D call. Germline-derived CDR1 and CDR2 are SGHAT and FQNNGV. V shed 0 bases and J shed 2 bases, with 9 bases lying between them. The CDR3 spans 15 residues. The DNA of the CDR3 is TGTGCCAGCAGCTTAGAGGCAGGTGTCACAGATACGCAGTATTTT. Protein sequence: CASSLEAGVTDTQYF.

The count of this clone is one. CDR3 sequence (DNA): TGTGCCAGCAGTTTGCTAGCGGGAGGGCCAGGAGGCGAGCAGTACTTC. It encodes CASSLLAGGPGGEQYF. The J gene is TRBJ2-7, the V gene TRBV27; 12 bases are a match to TRBD2. This CDR3 has 16 residues. From germline, CDR1 is MNHEY and CDR2 SMNVEV (reference sequence). The J segment lost 6 bases and the V segment lost 3 bases, leaving 9 bases of the junction unmatched.

The rearrangement joins TRBV4-1 to TRBJ2-7; D perhaps matches TRBD2 (6 bases). The CDR3 totals 14 residues. V gave up 1 base and J gave up 3 bases, with 10 bases separating them. Germline assignment: CDR1 MGHRA and CDR2 YSYEKL. CDR3 in DNA: TGCGCCAGCAGCCAAGGGGCCGGGGGCTACGAGCAGTACTTC. Translation gives CASSQGAGGYEQYF.

V usage is TRBV4-2 and J usage is TRBJ1-2; D perhaps matches TRBD1 (5 bases). The CDR3 consists of 15 residues. Germline V gene data show CDR1 as LGHNA and CDR2 as YNFKEQ. V lost 3 bases, J lost 2 bases, and 13 bases lay in between. The chain's CDR3 is CASSQDDRGNYGYTF. The CDR3 nucleotides are TGTGCCAGCAGCCAGGATGACCGGGGGAACTATGGCTACACCTTC.

The CDR3 bases are TGTGCCAGCAGCTTGGTGGACAGGGCCACCGGGGAGCTGTTTTTT. This sequence encodes CASSLVDRATGELFF. V usage is TRBV5-6 and J usage is TRBJ2-2; 8 nucleotides line up with TRBD1. Trimming removed 0 bases from V and 4 bases from J; junction bases left unmatched: 2. This CDR3 has 15 residues. Germline values: CDR1 SGHDT, CDR2 YYEEEE.

This rearrangement joins TRBV7-9 to TRBJ2-7; possible D gene TRBD2, 5 bases. Germline V CDR1 and CDR2: SEHNR, FQNEAQ (reference sequence). This CDR3 comprises 14 residues. Trimming cost V 3 bases and J 4 bases, with 13 bases left between them. The CDR3 reads CASSFLEAAYEQYF. CDR3 DNA: TGTGCCAGCAGCTTCTTGGAGGCCGCATACGAGCAGTACTTC.

This rearrangement joins TRBV6-2 or TRBV6-3 to TRBJ1-1, with TRBD1 matching over 7 bases. After removal of 3 bases from V and 3 bases from J, the junction contained 10 bases not matched to a gene. Per the germline V gene, CDR1 is MNHEY and CDR2 is SVGEGT. This CDR3 has 16 residues. DNA for the CDR3: TGTGCCAGCAGTTATGCACAGGGGAGAGGGTACACTGAAGCTTTCTTT. It is translated as CASSYAQGRGYTEAFF.

The chain uses TRBV29-1 and TRBJ2-7; 14 bases fit TRBD2. Germline-derived CDR1 and CDR2 are SQVTM and ANQGSEA. V lost 1 base to trimming and J lost 3 bases; unmatched junction nucleotides: 2. The CDR3 contains 15 residues. This CDR3 is CSVEGTSGGNYEQYF. The CDR3 bases are TGCAGCGTTGAAGGGACTAGCGGGGGGAACTACGAGCAGTACTTC.

This clone was observed a single time. This rearrangement joins TRBV28 to TRBJ1-2, with TRBD1 matching over 8 bases. After removal of 6 bases from V and 7 bases from J, the junction contained 13 bases not matched to a gene. The CDR3 totals 15 residues. The germline V gene has CDR1 MDHEN and CDR2 SYDVKM. CDR3 sequence (DNA): TGTGCCAGCAGCTATCAGGACAGGGAGTCTAGTGGCTACACCTTC. It encodes CASSYQDRESSGYTF.

The J gene is TRBJ2-3, the V gene TRBV30; TRBD2 matches at 9 bases. The CDR3 loop spans 14 amino acids. V lost 1 base to trimming and J lost 9 bases; unmatched junction nucleotides: 8. Germline V gives CDR1 GTSNPN, CDR2 SVGIG (reference sequence). CDR3 nucleotide sequence: TGTGCCTGGAGTGCGACCCCCGGACTAGCGACGCAGTATTTT. As protein: CAWSATPGLATQYF.

This chain joins TRBV4-2 and TRBJ1-4; TRBD1 might be the D (5 bases). Trimming shortened V by 0 bases and J by 0 bases, and 17 bases separated the two germline ends. The CDR3 spans 19 residues. From germline, CDR1 is LGHNA and CDR2 YNFKEQ. CDR3 loop: CASSQDLSGIIATNEKLFF. In nucleotides, the CDR3 is TGTGCCAGCAGCCAAGATCTTTCAGGGATCATTGCAACTAATGAAAAACTGTTTTTT.

The chain combines TRBV12-3 or TRBV12-4 with TRBJ1-2; 9 bases map to TRBD1. Trimming removed 5 bases from V and 3 bases from J; junction bases left unmatched: 1. This CDR3 is 13 amino acids long. The CDR3 region has the DNA TGTGCCAGCAGTCGACAGGGGGACTATGGCTACACCTTC. Residues: CASSRQGDYGYTF.

The chain uses TRBV11-3 and TRBJ2-3; D unresolved. Germline V gene sequence: CDR1 SGHNT, CDR2 YENEEA. The germline V and J ends were trimmed by 2 bases and 0 bases, with 6 bases remaining between them. The CDR3 totals 14 residues. CDR3 coding DNA: TGTGCCAGCAGCTTAACAGACAGCACAGATACGCAGTATTTT. This translates into CASSLTDSTDTQYF.

The V call is TRBV5-5, the J call TRBJ2-7; 8 bases match TRBD1. The CDR3 contains 13 residues. Losses at the gene ends were 4 bases for V and 3 bases for J; bases not matched to a gene: 3. Germline V lookup: CDR1 SGHKS, CDR2 YYEKEE (reference sequence). CDR3 in amino acids: CASSPTGDYEQYF. The CDR3 nucleotides are TGTGCCAGCAGCCCGACAGGGGACTACGAGCAGTACTTC.

The chain employs TRBV25-1 and TRBJ1-2, with D perhaps matching TRBD1 (6 bases). CDR1 is MGHDK, CDR2 SYGVNS, per germline. V shed 6 bases and J shed 3 bases, with 11 bases lying between them. The CDR3 runs to 13 residues. The DNA for the CDR3 is TGTGCCAGCAGCCCAGGGGTAGACTATGGCTACACCTTC. Translation gives CASSPGVDYGYTF.